This T cell receptor (beta chain) was identified in a study of blood T cells in healthy people across ages. Trimming shortened V by 0 bases and J by 2 bases, and 11 bases separated the two germline ends. The CDR3 is made up of 15 amino acids. Germline-derived CDR1 and CDR2 are SGHRS and YFSETQ. A second PCR, run for about 7 to 12 cycles, used a sample-barcoded 5' primer plus a J-beta primer mix. Each cDNA molecule was tagged by a template-switch adaptor with 12 random nucleotides. A single record per CDR3 protein comes from TCRdb applying MiXCR to the 5' RACE reads. The sample lists hundreds of thousands of distinct CDR3 sequences; about half were seen once. Healthy Caucasians from Russia aged about 6 to 90 served as donors.

The V call is TRBV5-1, the J call TRBJ1-2, with D perhaps matching TRBD1 (6 bases). The source is a man at least 80 years old in good health. Sequenced input: blood. The CDR3 DNA reads TGCGCCAGCAGCTTGGGGTCAGGGGAGAACTATGGCTACACCTTC. It codes for CASSLGSGENYGYTF. The variable domain in full, with the rest retrieved from reference TRBV5-1 and TRBJ1-2, is KAGVTQTPRYLIKTRGQQVTLSCSPISGHRSVSWYQQTPGQGLQFLFEYFSETQRNKGNFPGRFSGRQFSNSRSEMNVSTLELGDSALYLCASSLGSGENYGYTFGSGTRLTVV.